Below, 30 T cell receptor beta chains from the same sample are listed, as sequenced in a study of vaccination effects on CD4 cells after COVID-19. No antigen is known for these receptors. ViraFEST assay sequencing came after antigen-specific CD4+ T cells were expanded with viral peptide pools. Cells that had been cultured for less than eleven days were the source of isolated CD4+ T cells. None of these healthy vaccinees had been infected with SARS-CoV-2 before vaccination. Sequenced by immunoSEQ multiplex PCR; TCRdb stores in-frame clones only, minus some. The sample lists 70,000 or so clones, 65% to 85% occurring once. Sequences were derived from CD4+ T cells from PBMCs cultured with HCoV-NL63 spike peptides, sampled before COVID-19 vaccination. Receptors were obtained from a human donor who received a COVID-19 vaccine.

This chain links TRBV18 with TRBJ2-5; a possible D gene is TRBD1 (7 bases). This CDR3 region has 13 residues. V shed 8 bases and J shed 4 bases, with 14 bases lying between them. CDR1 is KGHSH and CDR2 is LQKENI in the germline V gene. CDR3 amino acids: CASGGTDLETQYF. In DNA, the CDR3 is TGTGCCAGCGGCGGGACAGATCTAGAGACCCAGTACTTC. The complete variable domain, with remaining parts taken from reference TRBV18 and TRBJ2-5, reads NAGVMQNPRHLVRRRGQEARLRCSPMKGHSHVYWYRQLPEEGLKFMVYLQKENIIDESGMPKERFSAEFPKEGPSILRIQQVVRGDSAAYFCASGGTDLETQYFGPGTRLLVL.

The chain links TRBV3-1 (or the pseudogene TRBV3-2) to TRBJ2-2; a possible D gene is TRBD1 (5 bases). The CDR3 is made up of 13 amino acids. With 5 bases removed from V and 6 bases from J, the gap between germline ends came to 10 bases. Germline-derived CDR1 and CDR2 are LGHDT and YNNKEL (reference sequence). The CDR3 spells CASSFMGPGELFF. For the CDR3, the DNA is TGTGCCAGCAGCTTCATGGGGCCCGGGGAGCTGTTTTTT.

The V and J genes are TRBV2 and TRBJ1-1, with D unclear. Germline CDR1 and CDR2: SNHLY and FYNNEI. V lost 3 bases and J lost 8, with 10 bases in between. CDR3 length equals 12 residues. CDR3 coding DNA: TGTGCCAGCAGTGAGAGGAGTTTGGAAGCTTTCTTT. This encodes CASSERSLEAFF. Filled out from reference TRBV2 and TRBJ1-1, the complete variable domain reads EPEVTQTPSHQVTQMGQEVILRCVPISNHLYFYWYRQILGQKVEFLVSFYNNEISEKSEIFDDQFSVERPDGSNFTLKIRSTKLEDSAMYFCASSERSLEAFFGQGTRLTVV.

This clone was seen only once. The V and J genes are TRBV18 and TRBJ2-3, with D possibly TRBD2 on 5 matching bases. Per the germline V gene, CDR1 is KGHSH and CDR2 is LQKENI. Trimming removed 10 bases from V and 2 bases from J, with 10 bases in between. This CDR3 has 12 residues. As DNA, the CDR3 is TGTGCCACCGCCCGGGACACAGATACGCAGTATTTT. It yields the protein CATARDTDTQYF. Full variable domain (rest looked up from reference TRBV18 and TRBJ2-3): NAGVMQNPRHLVRRRGQEARLRCSPMKGHSHVYWYRQLPEEGLKFMVYLQKENIIDESGMPKERFSAEFPKEGPSILRIQQVVRGDSAAYFCATARDTDTQYFGPGTRLTVL.

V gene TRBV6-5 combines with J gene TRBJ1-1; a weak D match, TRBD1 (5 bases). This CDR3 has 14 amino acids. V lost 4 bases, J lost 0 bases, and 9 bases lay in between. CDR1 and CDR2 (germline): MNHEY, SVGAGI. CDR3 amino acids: CASSWDSLNTEAFF. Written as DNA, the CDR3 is TGTGCCAGCAGTTGGGACTCTCTGAACACTGAAGCTTTCTTT.

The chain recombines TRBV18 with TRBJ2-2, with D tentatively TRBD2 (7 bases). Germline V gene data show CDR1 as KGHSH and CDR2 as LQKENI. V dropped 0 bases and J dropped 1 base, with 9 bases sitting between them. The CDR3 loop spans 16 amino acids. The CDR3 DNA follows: TGTGCCAGCTCACCACCCGGGGGGCGGAACACCGGGGAGCTGTTTTTT. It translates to CASSPPGGRNTGELFF. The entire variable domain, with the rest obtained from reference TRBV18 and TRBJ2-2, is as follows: NAGVMQNPRHLVRRRGQEARLRCSPMKGHSHVYWYRQLPEEGLKFMVYLQKENIIDESGMPKERFSAEFPKEGPSILRIQQVVRGDSAAYFCASSPPGGRNTGELFFGEGSRLTVL.

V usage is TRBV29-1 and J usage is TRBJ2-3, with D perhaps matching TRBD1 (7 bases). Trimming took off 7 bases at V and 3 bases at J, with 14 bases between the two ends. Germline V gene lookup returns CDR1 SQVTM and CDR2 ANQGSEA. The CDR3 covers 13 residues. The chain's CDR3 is CSGRPGGTDTQYF. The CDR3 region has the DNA TGCAGCGGAAGACCAGGGGGGACAGATACGCAGTATTTT.

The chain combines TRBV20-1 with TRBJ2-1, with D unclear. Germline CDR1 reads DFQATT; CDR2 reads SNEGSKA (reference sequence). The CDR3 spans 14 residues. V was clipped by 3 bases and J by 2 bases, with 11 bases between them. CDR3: CSASSRRTYNEQFF. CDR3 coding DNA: TGCAGTGCTAGTAGCAGGCGTACCTACAATGAGCAGTTCTTC.

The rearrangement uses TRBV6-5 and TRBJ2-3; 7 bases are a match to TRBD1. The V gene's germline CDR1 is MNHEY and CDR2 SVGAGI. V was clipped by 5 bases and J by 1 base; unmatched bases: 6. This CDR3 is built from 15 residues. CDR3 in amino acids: CASSSQGVGTDTQYF. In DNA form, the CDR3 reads TGTGCCAGCAGTAGTCAGGGGGTGGGCACAGATACGCAGTATTTT.

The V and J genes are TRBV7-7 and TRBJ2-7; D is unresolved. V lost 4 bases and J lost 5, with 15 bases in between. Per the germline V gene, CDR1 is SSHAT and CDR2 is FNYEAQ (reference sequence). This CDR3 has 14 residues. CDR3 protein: CASSCRGHLDEQYV. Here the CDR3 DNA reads TGTGCCAGCAGCTGTCGAGGCCACCTCGACGAGCAGTACGTC.

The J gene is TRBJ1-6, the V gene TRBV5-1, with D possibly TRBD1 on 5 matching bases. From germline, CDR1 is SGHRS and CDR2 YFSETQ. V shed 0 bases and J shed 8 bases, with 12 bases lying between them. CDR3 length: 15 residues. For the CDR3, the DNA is TGCGCCAGCAGCTTGGTGGCCGGGGCGGATTCACCCCTCCACTTT. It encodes CASSLVAGADSPLHF.

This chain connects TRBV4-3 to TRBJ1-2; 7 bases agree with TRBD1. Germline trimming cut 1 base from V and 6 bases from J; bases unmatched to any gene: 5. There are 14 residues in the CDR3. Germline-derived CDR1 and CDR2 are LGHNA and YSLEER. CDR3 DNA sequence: TGCGCCAGCAGCCAAGTCCCAGGGGGAGATGGCTACACCTTC. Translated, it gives CASSQVPGGDGYTF.

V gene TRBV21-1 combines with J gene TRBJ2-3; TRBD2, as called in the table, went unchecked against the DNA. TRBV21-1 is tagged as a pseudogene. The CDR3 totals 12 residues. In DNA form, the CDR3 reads TGTGCCAGCAGCAAATTAACAGATACGCAGTATTTT. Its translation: CASSKLTDTQYF.

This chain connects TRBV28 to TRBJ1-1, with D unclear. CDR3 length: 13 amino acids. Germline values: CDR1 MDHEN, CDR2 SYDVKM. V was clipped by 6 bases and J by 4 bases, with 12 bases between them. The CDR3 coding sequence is TGTGCCAGCAGGCTTGGACGGTCCACTGAAGCTTTCTTT. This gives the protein CASRLGRSTEAFF.

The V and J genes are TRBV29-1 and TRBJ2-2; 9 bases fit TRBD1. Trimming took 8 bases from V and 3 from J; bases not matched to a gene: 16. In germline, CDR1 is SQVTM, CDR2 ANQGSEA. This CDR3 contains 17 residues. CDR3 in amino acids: CSWGGTGLLVDTGELFF. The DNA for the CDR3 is TGCAGCTGGGGGGGGACAGGGTTATTAGTGGACACCGGGGAGCTGTTTTTT.

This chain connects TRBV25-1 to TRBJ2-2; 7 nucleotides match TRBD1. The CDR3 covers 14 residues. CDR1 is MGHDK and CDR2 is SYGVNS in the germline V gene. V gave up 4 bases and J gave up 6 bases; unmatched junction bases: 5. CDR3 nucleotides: TGTGCCAGCAGTGTGACAGGGAAATCCGGGGAGCTGTTTTTT. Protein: CASSVTGKSGELFF.

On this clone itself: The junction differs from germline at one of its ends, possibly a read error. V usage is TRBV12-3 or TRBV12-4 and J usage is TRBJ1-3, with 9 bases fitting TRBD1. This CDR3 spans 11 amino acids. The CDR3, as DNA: TGTGCCAGCAGGGGACAGGGCGGTTTGGATTTT. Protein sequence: CASRGQGGLDF.

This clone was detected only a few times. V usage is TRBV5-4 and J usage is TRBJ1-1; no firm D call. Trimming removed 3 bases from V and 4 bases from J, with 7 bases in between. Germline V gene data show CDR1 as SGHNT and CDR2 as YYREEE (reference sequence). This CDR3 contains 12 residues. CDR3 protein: CASSSPFTEAFF. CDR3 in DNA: TGTGCCAGCAGCTCGCCCTTCACTGAAGCTTTCTTT.

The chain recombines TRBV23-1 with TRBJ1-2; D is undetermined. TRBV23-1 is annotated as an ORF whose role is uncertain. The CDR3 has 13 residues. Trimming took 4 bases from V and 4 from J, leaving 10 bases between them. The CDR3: CASSRKDRYGYTF. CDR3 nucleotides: TGCGCCAGCAGTCGAAAAGATCGCTATGGCTACACCTTC.

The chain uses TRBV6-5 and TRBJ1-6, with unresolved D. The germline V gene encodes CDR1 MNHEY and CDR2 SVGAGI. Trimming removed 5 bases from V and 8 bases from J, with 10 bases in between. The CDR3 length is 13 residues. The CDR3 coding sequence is TGTGCCAGCAGTCCAGTCGGAGATTCACCCCTCCACTTT. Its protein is CASSPVGDSPLHF.

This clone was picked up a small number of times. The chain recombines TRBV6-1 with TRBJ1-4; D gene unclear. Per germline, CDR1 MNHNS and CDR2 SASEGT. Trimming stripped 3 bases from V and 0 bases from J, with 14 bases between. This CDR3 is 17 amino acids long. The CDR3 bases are TGTGCCAGCAGTGATCGACCGATAAGTTCAACTAATGAAAAACTGTTTTTT. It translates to CASSDRPISSTNEKLFF.

The CDR3 nucleotides are TGTGCCAGCAGGAGGCCGGGGGGTGGAGAGACCCAGTACTTC. Amino acid sequence: CASRRPGGGETQYF. J is TRBJ2-5 and V is TRBV6-5; TRBD2 agrees at 7 bases. V was pared by 6 bases and J by 4 bases, with 8 bases of the junction left unmatched. Germline-derived CDR1 and CDR2 are MNHEY and SVGAGI. The CDR3 covers 14 residues.

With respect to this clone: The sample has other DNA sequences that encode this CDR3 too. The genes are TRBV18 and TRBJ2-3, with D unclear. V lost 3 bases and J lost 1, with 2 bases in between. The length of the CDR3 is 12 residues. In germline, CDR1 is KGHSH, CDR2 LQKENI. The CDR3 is CASSPGTDTQYF. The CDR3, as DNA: TGTGCCAGCTCACCCGGCACAGATACGCAGTATTTT.

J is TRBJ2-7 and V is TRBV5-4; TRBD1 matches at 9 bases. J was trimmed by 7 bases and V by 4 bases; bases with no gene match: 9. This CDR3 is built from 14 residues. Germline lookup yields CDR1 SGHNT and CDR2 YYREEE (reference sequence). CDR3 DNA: TGTGCCAGCAGCCACCCGGACAGGGGATGGGAGCAGTACGTC. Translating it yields CASSHPDRGWEQYV.

The DNA of the CDR3 is TGTGCCAGCAGCTTAGGTAGGACACAGGTTGGTCAGCCCCAGCATTTT. Translating it yields CASSLGRTQVGQPQHF. The chain couples TRBV7-2 to TRBJ1-5, with a tentative D call TRBD1 (5 bases). This CDR3 spans 16 amino acids. The germline CDR1 and CDR2 sequences are SGHTA and FQGNSA. Trimming shortened V by 1 base and J by 6 bases, and 16 bases separated the two germline ends.

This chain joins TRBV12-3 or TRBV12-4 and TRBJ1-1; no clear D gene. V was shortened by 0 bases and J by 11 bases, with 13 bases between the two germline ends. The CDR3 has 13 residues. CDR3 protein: CASSLADATGAFF. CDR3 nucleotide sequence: TGTGCCAGCAGTTTAGCGGACGCAACTGGGGCTTTCTTT.

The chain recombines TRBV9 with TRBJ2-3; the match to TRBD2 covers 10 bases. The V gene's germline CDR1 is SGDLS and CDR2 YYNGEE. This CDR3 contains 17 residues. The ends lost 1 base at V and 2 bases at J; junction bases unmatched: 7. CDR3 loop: CASSVLGSGGTTDTQYF. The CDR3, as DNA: TGTGCCAGCAGCGTATTGGGTAGCGGGGGGACCACAGATACGCAGTATTTT.

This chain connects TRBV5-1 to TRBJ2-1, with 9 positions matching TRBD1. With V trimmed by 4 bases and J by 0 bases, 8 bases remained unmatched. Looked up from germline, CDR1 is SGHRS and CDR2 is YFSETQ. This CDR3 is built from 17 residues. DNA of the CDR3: TGCGCCAGCAGCGCACCCCCGGGACAGGGCTCCTACAATGAGCAGTTCTTC. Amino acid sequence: CASSAPPGQGSYNEQFF.

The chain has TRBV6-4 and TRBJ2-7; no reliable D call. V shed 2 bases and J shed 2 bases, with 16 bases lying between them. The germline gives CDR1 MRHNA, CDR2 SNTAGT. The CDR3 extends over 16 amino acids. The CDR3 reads CASSDGIGSSPYEQYV. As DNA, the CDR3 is TGTGCCAGCAGTGACGGGATTGGTAGCAGCCCCTACGAGCAGTACGTC.

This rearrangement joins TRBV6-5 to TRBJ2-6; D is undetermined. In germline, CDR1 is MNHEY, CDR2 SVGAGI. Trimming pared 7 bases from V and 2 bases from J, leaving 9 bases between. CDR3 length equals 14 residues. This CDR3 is CASMGDTGANVLTF. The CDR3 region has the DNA TGTGCCAGCATGGGTGATACTGGGGCCAACGTCCTGACTTTC.